A single sample is the source of the 19 T cell receptor beta chains below, sequenced in a study of CD8 T cells in Susac syndrome. Reverse transcription of roughly 0.5 to 1 ug RNA was performed with random hexamers. From the immunoSEQ multiplex PCR reads, TCRdb called clonotypes with MiXCR, one entry per CDR3 protein. Altogether 200,000 or so distinct CDR3 sequences are present, 90% to 95% being singletons, with the ten largest covering 0.093%. The specimen sequenced was CD4+ T cells from PBMCs. The receptor set was obtained from a human donor with multiple sclerosis.

CDR3 nucleotide sequence: TGTGCCAGCAGCCAATGGTTCTGGACCTCCTACGAGCAGTACTTC. Its translation is CASSQWFWTSYEQYF. The chain uses TRBV3-1 and TRBJ2-7; D gene unclear. V lost 2 bases and J lost 0, with 11 bases in between. This CDR3 spans 15 amino acids. Germline CDR1 is LGHDT and CDR2 is YNNKEL (reference sequence).

This clonotype was recorded only once. The CDR3 region has the DNA TGTGCCAGCAGCTTATGGGGGGAGAACGAGCAGTACTTC. It specifies CASSLWGENEQYF. This chain links TRBV7-2 with TRBJ2-7; tentative D call: TRBD2 (6 bases). This CDR3 is 13 amino acids long. V lost 2 bases, J lost 5 bases, and 10 bases lay in between. Looked up from germline, CDR1 is SGHTA and CDR2 is FQGNSA.

CDR3 amino acids: CAWSVGRQYF. DNA of the CDR3: TGTGCCTGGAGTGTAGGGAGGCAGTACTTC. The J gene is TRBJ2-7, the V gene TRBV30; D might be TRBD2 (5 bases). Germline V gene lookup returns CDR1 GTSNPN and CDR2 SVGIG (reference sequence). This CDR3 comprises 10 residues. Trimming shortened V by 0 bases and J by 9 bases, and 6 bases separated the two germline ends.

This chain links TRBV27 with TRBJ2-1, with 11 bases that match TRBD2. The length of the CDR3 is 15 residues. Germline V gene sequence: CDR1 MNHEY, CDR2 SMNVEV (reference sequence). J was trimmed by 9 bases and V by 3 bases; bases with no gene match: 7. The CDR3 nucleotides read TGTGCCAGCAGTTTGCTTTCTAGCGGGAGGAGTGAGCAGTTCTTC. Amino acids: CASSLLSSGRSEQFF.

This rearrangement joins TRBV6-4 to TRBJ1-1, with no clear D. V was shortened by 3 bases and J by 4 bases, with 9 bases between the two germline ends. The length of the CDR3 is 13 residues. Germline V lookup: CDR1 MRHNA, CDR2 SNTAGT. CDR3 loop: CASSEALGTEAFF. CDR3 nucleotides: TGTGCCAGCAGTGAGGCACTGGGCACTGAAGCTTTCTTT.

The rearrangement joins TRBV5-1 to TRBJ2-6, with D hard to call. Germline V lookup: CDR1 SGHRS, CDR2 YFSETQ. The V end was cut by 0 bases, the J end by 3 bases, with 13 bases between. This CDR3 comprises 17 residues. The CDR3 bases are TGCGCCAGCAGCTTGGGGTTGGTCAGGAGTGGGGCCAACGTCCTGACTTTC. This translates into CASSLGLVRSGANVLTF.

J is TRBJ2-1 and V is TRBV10-3; D call uncertain. Germline CDR1 reads ENHRY; CDR2 reads SYGVKD. The germline V and J ends were trimmed by 7 bases and 3 bases, with 13 bases remaining between them. This CDR3 contains 14 residues. The CDR3 here is CAITYSLLYNEQFF. CDR3 DNA sequence: TGTGCCATCACATACTCCTTGCTCTACAATGAGCAGTTCTTC.

The chain carries TRBV30 and TRBJ1-5; unclear D gene. CDR1 is GTSNPN and CDR2 is SVGIG in the germline V gene (reference sequence). This CDR3 region has 17 residues. Trimming cost V 1 base and J 3 bases, with 19 bases left between them. DNA for the CDR3: TGTGCCTGGAGTGAAAGGTGGAGGGAGAGGTACAATCAGCCCCAGCATTTT. This gives the protein CAWSERWRERYNQPQHF.

The chain recombines TRBV29-1 with TRBJ2-5; D gene unclear. Germline lookup yields CDR1 SQVTM and CDR2 ANQGSEA. The CDR3 loop spans 12 amino acids. V lost 6 bases, J lost 4 bases, and 12 bases lay in between. The CDR3 nucleotides are TGCAGCGTCCAAATCACGGGAGAGACCCAGTACTTC. This gives the protein CSVQITGETQYF.

This chain connects TRBV3-1 to TRBJ2-3, with 7 bases matching TRBD2. The junction had 6 bases not matched to a gene; V was cut back by 1 base and J by 2 bases. The CDR3 sequence is 16 residues long. Germline V lookup: CDR1 LGHDT, CDR2 YNNKEL (reference sequence). The CDR3 DNA sequence: TGTGCCAGCAGCCAAGTGCGGGAGAGGGTCACAGATACGCAGTATTTT. Translated: CASSQVRERVTDTQYF.

In this sample, this clonotype turned up once. CDR3 amino acids: CASKDIQYF. CDR3 in DNA: TGTGCCAGCAAGGACATTCAGTACTTC. J is TRBJ2-4 and V is TRBV6-4; D not certain. V lost 7 bases and J 8 bases, leaving 3 bases between the germline ends. This CDR3 is built from 9 residues. In germline, CDR1 is MRHNA, CDR2 SNTAGT.

This clonotype was counted once. CDR3 nucleotides: TGTGCCTGGTCCGGGACCGTGAACACTGAAGCTTTCTTT. Translated: CAWSGTVNTEAFF. The V call is TRBV30, the J call TRBJ1-1, with D perhaps TRBD1 (5 bases). V was clipped by 5 bases and J by 0 bases, with 10 bases between them. The CDR3 loop spans 13 amino acids. Germline V CDR1 and CDR2: GTSNPN, SVGIG (reference sequence).

The chain has TRBV24-1 and TRBJ2-3, with D perhaps TRBD2 (7 bases). From germline, CDR1 is KGHDR and CDR2 SFDVKD. The CDR3 runs 14 residues. Trimming cost V 4 bases and J 3 bases, with 10 bases left between them. The CDR3 reads CATSERGLTDTQYF. The CDR3 DNA reads as TGTGCCACCAGTGAGCGGGGGCTGACAGATACGCAGTATTTT.

The rearrangement uses TRBV4-1 and TRBJ1-1; D remains ambiguous. Looked up from germline, CDR1 is MGHRA and CDR2 is YSYEKL. Trimming pared 2 bases from V and 0 bases from J, leaving 16 bases between. The CDR3 runs 17 residues. Written as DNA, the CDR3 is TGCGCCAGCAGCCAAATATTGGGCCCCCCTATGAACACTGAAGCTTTCTTT. Translation gives CASSQILGPPMNTEAFF.

The gene calls are TRBV9 and TRBJ2-1; TRBD1 agrees at 8 bases. The CDR3 covers 13 residues. Germline V gives CDR1 SGDLS, CDR2 YYNGEE. Losses at the gene ends were 6 bases for V and 6 bases for J; bases not matched to a gene: 5. The CDR3 DNA reads TGTGCCAGCACCCGGACAGGGTCCAATGAGCAGTTCTTC. Its protein is CASTRTGSNEQFF.

CDR3 DNA: TGTGCCAGCAGCCTTTACACCGGGGAGCTGTTTTTT. Amino acids: CASSLYTGELFF. V gene TRBV3-1 combines with J gene TRBJ2-2; no reliable D call. Germline lookup yields CDR1 LGHDT and CDR2 YNNKEL (reference sequence). The V end lost 4 bases, the J end lost 3 bases, and 3 bases lay between the germline ends. The CDR3 runs to 12 residues.

V usage is TRBV5-6 and J usage is TRBJ2-5, with a weak D call TRBD1 (6 bases). The CDR3 runs 13 residues. Germline CDR1 SGHDT, CDR2 YYEEEE. With 2 bases removed from V and 2 bases from J, the gap between germline ends came to 7 bases. The CDR3 loop is CASSFGQQETQYF. The CDR3 bases are TGTGCCAGCAGCTTCGGACAGCAAGAGACCCAGTACTTC. The variable domain in full, completed from reference TRBV5-6 and TRBJ2-5, reads DAGVTQSPTHLIKTRGQQVTLRCSPKSGHDTVSWYQQALGQGPQFIFQYYEEEERQRGNFPDRFSGHQFPNYSSELNVNALLLGDSALYLCASSFGQQETQYFGPGTRLLVL.

The table lists this clonotype with a few counts. The rearrangement uses TRBV20-1 and TRBJ1-1; D uncertain. V lost 6 bases to trimming and J lost 0 bases, with 5 bases between them. The CDR3 covers 11 residues. Germline loops: CDR1 DFQATT, CDR2 SNEGSKA (reference sequence). As DNA, the CDR3 is TGCAGTGCCCCGATGAACACTGAAGCTTTCTTT. It translates to CSAPMNTEAFF.

This sequence joins TRBV20-1 and TRBJ2-3; D might be TRBD1 or TRBD2, each matching 5 bases. The V and J ends lost 5 bases and 0 bases respectively, with 12 bases between them. CDR1 DFQATT and CDR2 SNEGSKA come from the germline V gene (reference sequence). CDR3 length equals 14 residues. Here the CDR3 DNA reads TGCAGTGCTCGGGACGCCGGAAGCACAGATACGCAGTATTTT. It codes for CSARDAGSTDTQYF.